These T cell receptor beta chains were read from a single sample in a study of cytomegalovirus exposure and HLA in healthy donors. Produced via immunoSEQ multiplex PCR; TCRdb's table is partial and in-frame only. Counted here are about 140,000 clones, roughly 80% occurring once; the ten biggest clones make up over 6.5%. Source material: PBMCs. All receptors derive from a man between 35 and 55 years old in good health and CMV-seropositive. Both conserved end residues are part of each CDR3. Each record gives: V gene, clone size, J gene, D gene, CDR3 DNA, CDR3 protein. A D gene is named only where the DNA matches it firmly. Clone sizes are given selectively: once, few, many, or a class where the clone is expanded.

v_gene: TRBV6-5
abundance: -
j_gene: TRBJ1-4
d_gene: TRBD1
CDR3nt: TGTGCCAGCAGTTACCGAGGGGGCCCCGCTGAAAAACTGTTTTTT
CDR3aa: CASSYRGGPAEKLFF

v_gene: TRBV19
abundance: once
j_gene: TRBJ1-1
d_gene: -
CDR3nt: TGTGCCAGTAGCCACACAGGGAACACTGAAGCTTTCTTT
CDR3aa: CASSHTGNTEAFF

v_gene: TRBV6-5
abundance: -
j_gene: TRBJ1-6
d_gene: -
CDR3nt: TGTGCCACCCGGGGAAGCTCCTATAATTCACCCCTCCACTTT
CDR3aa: CATRGSSYNSPLHF

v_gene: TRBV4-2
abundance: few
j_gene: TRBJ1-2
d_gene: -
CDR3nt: TGTGCCAGCAGCCAAGACAGGGGAACTAGCTATGGCTACACCTTC
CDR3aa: CASSQDRGTSYGYTF

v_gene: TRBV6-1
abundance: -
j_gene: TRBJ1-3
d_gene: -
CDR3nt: TGTGCCAGCAGCGAGGAGGGGAAGGGGCTCGACACCATATATTTT
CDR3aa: CASSEEGKGLDTIYF

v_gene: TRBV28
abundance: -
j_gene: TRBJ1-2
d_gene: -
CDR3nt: TGTGCCAGCAGTTTCCCCCCAGAGGGCGGCTATGGCTACACCTTC
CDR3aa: CASSFPPEGGYGYTF

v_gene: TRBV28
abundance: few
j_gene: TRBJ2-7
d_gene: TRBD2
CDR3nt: TGTGCCAGCAGTTTAGGACTAGCGGTCTACGAGCAGTACTTC
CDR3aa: CASSLGLAVYEQYF

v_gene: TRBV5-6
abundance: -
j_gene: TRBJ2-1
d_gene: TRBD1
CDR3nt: TGTGCCAGCAGCTGGGGACAGAGCTCCTACAATGAGCAGTTCTTC
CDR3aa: CASSWGQSSYNEQFF

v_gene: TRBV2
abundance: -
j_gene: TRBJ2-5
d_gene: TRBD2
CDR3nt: TGTGCCAGCAGTGAAAGTCTAGCGGGGGCCAAACAAGAGACCCAGTACTTC
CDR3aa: CASSESLAGAKQETQYF

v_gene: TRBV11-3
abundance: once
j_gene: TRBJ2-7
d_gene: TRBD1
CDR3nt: TGTGCCAGCAGTGTTCAAGGGGGCGTCGAGCAGTACTTC
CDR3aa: CASSVQGGVEQYF

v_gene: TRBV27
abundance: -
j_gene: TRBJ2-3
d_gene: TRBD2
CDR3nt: TGTGCCAGCAGTAGTGATGCGCTCATAGCGGGGGGAACAGATACGCAGTATTTT
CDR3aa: CASSSDALIAGGTDTQYF

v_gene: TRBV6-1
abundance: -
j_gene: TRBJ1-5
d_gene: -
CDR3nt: TGTGCCAGCAGTGAATGGGCGGGTACTCAGCCCCAGCATTTT
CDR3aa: CASSEWAGTQPQHF

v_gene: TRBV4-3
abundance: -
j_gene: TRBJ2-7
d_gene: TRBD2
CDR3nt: TGCGCCAGCAGCCAAGAAGGGACTAGCGGCAATTCCTACGAGCAGTACTTC
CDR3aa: CASSQEGTSGNSYEQYF

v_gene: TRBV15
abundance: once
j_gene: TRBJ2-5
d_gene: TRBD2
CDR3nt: TGTGCCACCAGCAGGGGGAGGGAAGAGACCCAGTACTTC
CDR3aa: CATSRGREETQYF

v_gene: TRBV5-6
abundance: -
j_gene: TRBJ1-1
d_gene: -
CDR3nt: TGTGCCAGCAGCTTCCCGGGGAACACTGAAGCTTTCTTT
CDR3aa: CASSFPGNTEAFF

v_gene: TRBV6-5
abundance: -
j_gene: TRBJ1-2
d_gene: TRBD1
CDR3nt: TGTGCCAGCAAAGGACAGGGAAACTATGGCTACACCTTC
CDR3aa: CASKGQGNYGYTF

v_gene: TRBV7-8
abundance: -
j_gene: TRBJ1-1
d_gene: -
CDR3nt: TGTGCCAGCAGCTTAGTGGAGGGTCTGAACACTGAAGCTTTCTTT
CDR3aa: CASSLVEGLNTEAFF

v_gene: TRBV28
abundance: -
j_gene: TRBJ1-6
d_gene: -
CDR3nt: TGTGCCAGCAGGCCCACAGGAGCCAATTCACCCCTCCACTTT
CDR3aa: CASRPTGANSPLHF

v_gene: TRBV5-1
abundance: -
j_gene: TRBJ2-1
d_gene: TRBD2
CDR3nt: TGCGCCAGCAGCTTTAGCGGGGGGGGGAATGAGCAGTTCTTC
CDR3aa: CASSFSGGGNEQFF

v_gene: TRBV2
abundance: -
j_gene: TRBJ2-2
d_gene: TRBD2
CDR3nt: TGTGCCATAACTGGACTAGCCACCGGGGAGCTGTTTTTT
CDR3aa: CAITGLATGELFF

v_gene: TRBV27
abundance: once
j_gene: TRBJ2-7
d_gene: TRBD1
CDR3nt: TGTGCCAGCAGCCGCGGGACAGGGAGAGTCTACGAGCAGTACTTC
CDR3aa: CASSRGTGRVYEQYF

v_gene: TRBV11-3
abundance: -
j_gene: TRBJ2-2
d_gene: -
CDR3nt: TGTGCCAGCCGCGAGGGTGCGAACACCGGGGAGCTGTTTTTT
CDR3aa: CASREGANTGELFF

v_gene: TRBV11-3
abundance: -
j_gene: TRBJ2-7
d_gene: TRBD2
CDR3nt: TGTGCCAGCAGCACCGGGACTAGCGGGCCCACCTACGAGCAGTACTTC
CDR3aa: CASSTGTSGPTYEQYF

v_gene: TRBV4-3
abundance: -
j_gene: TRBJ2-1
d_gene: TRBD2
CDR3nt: TGCGCCAGCAGCCAAGATGGTAGCGGGGGGCAGGATGAGCAGTTCTTC
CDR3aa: CASSQDGSGGQDEQFF

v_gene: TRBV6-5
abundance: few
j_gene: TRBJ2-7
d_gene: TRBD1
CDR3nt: TGTGCCAGCAGTTCCCTCTCCGGGACAGAGCTCTACGAGCAGTACTTC
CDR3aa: CASSSLSGTELYEQYF

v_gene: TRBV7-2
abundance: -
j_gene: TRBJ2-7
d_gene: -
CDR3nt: TGTGCCAGCAGCTTAAATAGACTCTCATACGAGCAGTACTTC
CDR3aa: CASSLNRLSYEQYF

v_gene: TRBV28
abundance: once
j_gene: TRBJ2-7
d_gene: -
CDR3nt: TGTGCCAGCAGTTTTAGGGGTCACGAGCAGTACTTC
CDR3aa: CASSFRGHEQYF

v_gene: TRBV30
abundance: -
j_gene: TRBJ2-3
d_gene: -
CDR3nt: TGTGCCTGGAGTCTCGGCGGGAGCACAGATACGCAGTATTTT
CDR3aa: CAWSLGGSTDTQYF

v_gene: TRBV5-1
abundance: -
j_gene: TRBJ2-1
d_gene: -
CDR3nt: TGCGCCAGCAGTGGGGGACTGAGCTCCTACAATGAGCAGTTCTTC
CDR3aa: CASSGGLSSYNEQFF

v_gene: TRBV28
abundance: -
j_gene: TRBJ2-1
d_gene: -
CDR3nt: TGTGCCAGCAGAGGGAGGAACTACAATGAGCAGTTCTTC
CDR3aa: CASRGRNYNEQFF

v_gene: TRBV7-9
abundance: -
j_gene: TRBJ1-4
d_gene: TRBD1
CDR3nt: TGTGCCAGCAGCTTAGGCACACAGGGGGAAAAACTGTTTTTT
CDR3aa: CASSLGTQGEKLFF

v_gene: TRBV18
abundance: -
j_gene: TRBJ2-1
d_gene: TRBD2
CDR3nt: TGTGCCAGCTCACCAGATTCCCCCCTAGCGGGAGTCAGTGAGCAGTTCTTC
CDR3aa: CASSPDSPLAGVSEQFF

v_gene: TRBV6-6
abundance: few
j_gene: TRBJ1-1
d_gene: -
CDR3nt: TGTGCCAGCAGTTACTCCCCAGGGGCTGAAGCTTTCTTT
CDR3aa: CASSYSPGAEAFF

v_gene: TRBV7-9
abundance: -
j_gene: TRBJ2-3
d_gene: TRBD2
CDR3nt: TGTGCCAGCAGCTTAGATCGGGGGGTTAGCACAGATACGCAGTATTTT
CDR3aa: CASSLDRGVSTDTQYF

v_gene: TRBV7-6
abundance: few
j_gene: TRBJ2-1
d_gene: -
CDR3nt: TGTGCCAGCAGCCCCGGGGTGATTAGCACCTACAATGAGCAGTTCTTC
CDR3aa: CASSPGVISTYNEQFF

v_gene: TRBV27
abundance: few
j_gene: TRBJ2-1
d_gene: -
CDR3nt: TGTGCCAGCAGTTGGGGAGACTCCTACAATGAGCAGTTCTTC
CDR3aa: CASSWGDSYNEQFF

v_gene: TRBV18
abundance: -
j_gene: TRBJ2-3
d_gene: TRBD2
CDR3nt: TGTGCCAGCTCACCAATCTCGGGACTAGCGGCCCCGGATACGCAGTATTTT
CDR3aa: CASSPISGLAAPDTQYF